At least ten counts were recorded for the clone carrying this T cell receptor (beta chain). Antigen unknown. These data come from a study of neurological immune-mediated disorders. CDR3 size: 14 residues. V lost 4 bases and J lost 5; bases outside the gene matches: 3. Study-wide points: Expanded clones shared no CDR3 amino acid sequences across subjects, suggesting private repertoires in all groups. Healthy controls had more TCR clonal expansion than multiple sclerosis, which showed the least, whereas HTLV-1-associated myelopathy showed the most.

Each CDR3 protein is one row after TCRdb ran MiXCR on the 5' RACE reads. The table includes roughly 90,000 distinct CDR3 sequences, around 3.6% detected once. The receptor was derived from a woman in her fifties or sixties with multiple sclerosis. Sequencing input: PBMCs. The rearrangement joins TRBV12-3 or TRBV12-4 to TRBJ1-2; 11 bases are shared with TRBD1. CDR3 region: CASSWTGGFYGYTF. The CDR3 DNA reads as TGTGCCAGCAGTTGGACAGGGGGCTTTTATGGCTACACCTTC.